The subject of this entry is one TCR beta chain. Its target antigen remains unknown. No base qualities exist here, and no much larger clone lies one base off it. These data originate in a study of cytomegalovirus exposure and HLA in healthy donors (dated 2017 in TCRdb). About the full investigation: In an earlier analysis of under 750 of the donors, about 260 Gb of sequence data and approximately 100 million unique TCR beta sequences from 150 million to 200 million T cells were reported. The study used immunosequencing to profile the T cell repertoires of 670 or so subjects and linked those repertoires to cytomegalovirus serostatus. Along with the roughly 670-subject first cohort, a separate validation cohort of over a hundred different subjects was used. Four to six DR-DQ haplotypes were handled as single units for association and clustering, since linkage in the cohort was strong. The number of typed donors differed by locus: about 620-640 for A, B, C, DRB1 and DQB1; roughly 510 for DQA1; 606 for DPA1; and some 470 for DPB1. Donor age, sex, ethnicity and CMV serostatus were compiled together with the repertoire data. To predict cytomegalovirus infection status, the study combined high-throughput TCR immunosequencing, statistical association of individual TCRs with disease status, and machine learning. Across approximately 400 genotyped donors of the cohort, an average of roughly 230,000 unique TCR beta nucleotide sequences per donor were sequenced, and roughly 17% of those sequences were non-productive. A later analysis re-analyzed previously published TCR beta repertoires from hundreds of donors and added high-resolution HLA genotyping to study TCR occurrence patterns. Every discovery cohort repertoire had been produced on one sequencing platform. An early release covering 550 to 650 HLA-typed donors comprised about 300 gigabases of sequencing data and approximately 80 million unique TCR sequences. In an earlier analysis of roughly 540 of the donors, high-throughput TCR beta sequencing was used to judge whether each TCR beta V gene segment behaved as functional or pseudogenic. Among the approximately 420 genotyped donors, about 85% belonged to the genetic ancestry cluster associated with self-reported Caucasian donors. In the later analysis, no new phenotypic data were used to find candidate immune exposures; instead, reliance was placed on TCR beta sequences and their occurrence across donors. HLA typing included class I and class II loci at four-digit resolution. Genome-wide SNP genotypes for about three fifths of the roughly 670 donors were used in a later genetic analysis, which treated that subset as a discovery cohort. The study aimed to test whether cataloging public T cell receptors could reveal signatures of past pathogen exposure.

The cohort comprised fewer than 700 healthy bone marrow donors. At the time of sampling, every cohort member was nominally healthy, though immune exposures that went unrecorded were likely present. The donor tested CMV seronegative and was one of the 352 seronegative cohort members. A peripheral blood sample was provided by each donor, and peripheral blood mononuclear cells were used for TCR beta sequencing. The Qiagen DNeasy Blood Extraction Kit was used to extract genomic DNA from the blood cell samples. V and J lose 5 bases and 2 bases, and a span of 12 bases separates them. Looking up the germline V gene (reference sequence) yields CDR1 GTSNPN and CDR2 SVGIG. The CDR3 starts with the cysteine, ends with the phenylalanine, and has 13 residues. The kept DNA is CDR3 alone, 39 bases in frame from the first base. General conclusions and limits of the study: A later analysis associated 16,951 TCR beta sequences with specific HLA alleles at a false discovery rate of 0.05. The classifier was reported to diagnose cytomegalovirus status with high specificity and sensitivity in both the original cohort and the validation cohort. Because the 87-base-pair reads could not distinguish some IMGT-functional V segments, including TRBV6-2 and TRBV6-3, those segments were excluded. In the study, some 160 TCR beta chains were listed as associated with cytomegalovirus. The presence/absence analyses assumed that sequencing depth was roughly uniform across donors, and that assumption may not be true. While some public TCRs were present in many individuals, most TCR sequences turned up only very rarely across donors. A later analysis found that HLA-associated TCR beta chains were more clonally expanded and had lower generation probabilities than equally common non-associated chains. The cohort was sequenced for TCR beta chains only, and without alpha or paired-chain data the features that could be detected were limited. In a later analysis, TCR association rates were found to vary across HLA loci, with the most associated TCRs seen for DRB1 alleles and the fewest for HLA-C alleles. The earlier analysis of 587 of the donors excluded 15 to 20 rarely observed V segments, including chromosome 9 orphons, because counts were too low. Because HLA typing was missing for some donors at each locus, association tests included only the typed subset. A further reported finding was that TCR beta sequences accurately predicted the HLA-A and HLA-B alleles for most subjects in the first cohort. When HLA alleles, especially DR and DQ, strongly co-occurred, attributing TCR associations to individual alleles was difficult. In an earlier analysis of 450 to 750 of the donors, most TCR beta V segments appeared in productive rearrangements about 87% or about 30% of the time, broadly matching IMGT annotations. In vitro tests confirmed that a few of the cytomegalovirus-associated TCR beta chains recognize cytomegalovirus antigens. Immune exposure information for the cohort was limited to CMV serostatus. A later genetic analysis reported fewer N-insertions in productive TCRs among donors in an Asian-associated ancestry cluster than the roughly 700-donor mean. An association between a missense DCLRE1C variant and V-gene and J-gene trimming of TCR beta chains was found in a later genetic analysis and replicated in an independent cohort. Most CMV-associated TCR beta chains appeared to be HLA-restricted in a later analysis, and the HLA associations seemed to be driven largely by CMV exposure. A cluster of highly shared sequence variants was judged likely to be a technical artifact of the sequencing pipeline. A later analysis reported that several top co-occurrence clusters appeared linked to parvovirus B19, influenza, CMV and Epstein-Barr virus. Linkage disequilibrium might explain the correlated functional status among segregating V segments, but an unknown experimental factor could not be ruled out. According to the authors, the approach could potentially be generalized to other disease states and immunological phenotypes.

The library was prepared using the immunoSEQ multiplex PCR assay. For the multiplex PCR, a mixture combining 60 forward primers for TCR Vbeta segments and 13 reverse primers for TCR Jbeta segments was used. The CDR3 region of rearranged TCR beta genes was amplified from genomic DNA with a multiplex PCR assay. The Illumina HiSeq System was used to sequence the amplified TCR beta libraries as 87-base-pair reads. The study's processing was this. Across the 670 or so repertoires, a later analysis counted 78 million or so unique TCR beta chains, around 10 million of which were shared by at least two donors. Raw reads were error-corrected and collapsed into unique sequences with a nearest-neighbor algorithm that merged closely related sequences to remove PCR and sequencing errors. To assign V, D and J gene segments, CDR3 sequences were aligned to IMGT reference sequences. For a sequence to be retained, a match of at least six nucleotides to both a V gene segment and a J gene segment was required. A rearrangement was called productive if the CDR3 had no stop codons and remained in frame with V and J, and every other rearrangement was called non-productive. CDR3 was defined by IMGT convention, running from the second conserved V-encoded cysteine to the conserved J-encoded phenylalanine. Sequences without an unambiguous match to a single V gene segment were excluded from the earlier analysis of about 640 of the donors. An earlier analysis of approximately 590 of the donors classified V segments as functional when productive rearrangements were above 56.7% and as segregating when the standard deviation between donors was above 5%. A statistical classification framework was built to diagnose cytomegalovirus status from the catalog of TCR beta chain sequences. V and J gene assignment, in a later analysis, came from comparing TCR nucleotide sequences with IMGT/GENE-DB human TR gene sequences. The TCRdist pipeline was used in a later analysis to assign CDR3 sequences and most-parsimonious VDJ recombination scenarios. In a later analysis, each TCR beta chain was defined by its CDR3 amino acid sequence together with its V-gene family, and reads lacking a unique V-gene family were excluded. As a way to deal with suspected cross-contamination and a sequencing artifact, a later analysis dropped approximately 590 nucleotide sequences that were highly shared and had low generation probability. For each public chain, a later analysis derived a clonal expansion index from normalized ranks of inferred template counts within each repertoire. Generation probabilities in a later analysis came from a VDJ recombination model fitted to out-of-frame rearrangements, and those results were checked against IGoR. Hypergeometric tests were used in a later analysis to score TCR-TCR, TCR-HLA and TCR-CMV co-occurrence, with a repertoire-size bias correction applied to the TCR pairs. False discovery rates were estimated in a later analysis by permuting HLA or CMV assignments 20 times. In a later analysis, co-occurring TCRs were grouped with DBSCAN, and TCRdist sequence similarity was added when clustering was performed within HLA-allele-positive subsets. For co-occurrence clustering, repertoires with fewer than 30,000 or more than 120,000 public chains were excluded, along with several repertoires with anomalous nucleotide sharing. In TCRdb, the immuneACCESS table is reduced to in-frame sequences with V and J assigned. These tables do not hold every clone; where another copy was compared, an unresolved V gene accounts for under half, and the others remain unexplained. V, J and clone size derive from that table, while D and trimming were established from the DNA sequence. The sample table records some 170,000 clones; roughly 80% of these occur just once. The ten most abundant clones make up about 4.6% of the sample.

The sample taken for sequencing was PBMCs. The source of this sequence is a man aged 40-50 years in good health and CMV-seronegative. The chain uses TRBV30 and TRBJ1-2; no D gene is confidently identified. The CDR3 reads as follows: CAWAHRGNYGYTF. The nucleotides are TGTGCCTGGGCCCACAGAGGGAACTATGGCTACACCTTC.